This T cell receptor (beta chain) appears in the sequencing data of a study of T cells in Graves' hyperthyroidism and ophthalmopathy. General study results and limits: In validation, the model predicted ophthalmopathy. These predictions came a median approximately 5.9 months before onset.

This clonotype was counted many times. Its specificity is unknown. Authors of the study amplified TCR beta CDR3 regions from RNA transcripts. TCR CDR3 regions were first amplified by RT-PCR with HTBI primers. TCRdb re-derived calls from the multiplex PCR reads in MiXCR, one entry per CDR3 protein. Among 500,000 to 700,000 distinct CDR3 sequences listed, approximately 15% were seen once. The sequenced sample was blood. This TCR derives from a young woman with Graves' hyperthyroidism.

The CDR3 protein is CASAWGGLATDTQYF. CDR3 sequence (DNA): TGTGCCAGCGCATGGGGGGGACTAGCGACAGATACGCAGTATTTT. The chain recombines TRBV12-3 or TRBV12-4 with TRBJ2-3; 10 bases align to TRBD2. This CDR3 is built from 15 residues. The ends lost 8 bases at V and 3 bases at J; junction bases unmatched: 8.